Shown below are 28 T cell receptor beta chains from a single sample sequenced in a study of regulatory T cells in long-lasting Graves disease. Regarding time point: persistent/refractory GD, antithyroid drugs over 5 years with positive TRAb. Extracted PBMC RNA gave rise to the TCR library. The TCR beta library used iRepertoire HTBI primers with Arm-PCR amplification of CDR3. Each CDR3 protein is one row after TCRdb ran MiXCR on the multiplex PCR reads. The table lists 400,000 to 500,000 distinct CDR3 sequences, roughly 21% of them singletons, with about 6.6% in the top ten. The source was peripheral blood mononuclear cells (PBMCs), collected when the disease was refractory, from a patient treated with antithyroid drugs. These receptor sequences come from a female donor with Graves disease.

The table lists this clonotype with a few counts. The V gene is TRBV30, the J gene TRBJ2-4; the D is unclear. Trimming took off 0 bases at V and 0 bases at J, with 6 bases between the two ends. CDR1 is GTSNPN, CDR2 SVGIG, per germline (reference sequence). This CDR3 is built from 14 residues. This CDR3 reads CAWSVAGAKNIQYF. DNA for the CDR3: TGTGCCTGGAGTGTAGCAGGAGCCAAAAACATTCAGTACTTC.

The CDR3 sequence is CSVGGPGAEAFF. The CDR3, as DNA: TGCAGCGTTGGGGGACCTGGGGCTGAAGCTTTCTTT. The rearrangement links TRBV29-1 to TRBJ1-1; D perhaps matches TRBD1 (5 bases). Trimming left V 4 bases short and J 6 bases short, with 12 bases between. The CDR3 runs 12 residues. In germline, CDR1 is SQVTM, CDR2 ANQGSEA.

The rearrangement joins TRBV7-2 to TRBJ2-7; possibly TRBD1 for D (6 bases). This CDR3 is built from 15 residues. Germline values: CDR1 SGHTA, CDR2 FQGNSA. Trimming shortened V by 5 bases and J by 2 bases, and 16 bases separated the two germline ends. CDR3 sequence: CASSPRQVRTYEQYF. The CDR3 region has the DNA TGTGCCAGCAGCCCCCGACAGGTTAGGACCTACGAGCAGTACTTC.

A remark on this clonotype: Being one base from a much bigger clone, this may be a read error. The chain is built from TRBV7-2 and TRBJ1-1; D is possibly TRBD1 (5 bases). Deletions cut 1 base from V and 9 bases from J, with 15 bases between. The CDR3 contains 14 residues. Germline V gene sequence: CDR1 SGHTA, CDR2 FQGNSA. CDR3 residues: CASSLVRGSDQAFF. As DNA, the CDR3 is TGTGCCAGCAGCTTAGTGAGGGGTTCCGATCAAGCTTTCTTT.

As for this clonotype: This clone may be a read error of a much larger clone one base away. The chain uses TRBV11-1 and TRBJ2-1, with 7 bases lining up with TRBD1. Germline lookup yields CDR1 SGHAT and CDR2 FQDESV (reference sequence). The CDR3 is 14 residues long. In DNA form, the CDR3 reads TGTGCCAGCAGTTCACGGACAGGCTACAATGAGCAGCTCTTC. It specifies CASSSRTGYNEQLF. The whole variable domain, filled in from reference TRBV11-1 and TRBJ2-1, reads EAEVAQSPRYKITEKSQAVAFWCDPISGHATLYWYRQILGQGPELLVQFQDESVVDDSQLPKDRFSAERLKGVDSTLKIQPAELGDSAMYLCASSSRTGYNEQLFGPGTRLTVL.

This clonotype occurred a few times. This chain connects TRBV7-9 to TRBJ1-3; maybe TRBD1 (6 bases). V dropped 4 bases and J dropped 0 bases, with 10 bases sitting between them. The CDR3 spans 15 residues. Germline CDR1 and CDR2: SEHNR and FQNEAQ (reference sequence). As DNA, the CDR3 is TGTGCCAGCAGCTCGGGGGCCAGCTCTGGAAACACCATATATTTT. Its protein product is CASSSGASSGNTIYF.

This clonotype was found many times. The genes are TRBV28 and TRBJ2-7; D gene ambiguous. The CDR3 extends over 14 amino acids. Germline V gene lookup returns CDR1 MDHEN and CDR2 SYDVKM. The V end lost 7 bases, the J end lost 0 bases, and 13 bases lay between the germline ends. The CDR3 region has the DNA TGTGCCAGCAACCTACTCGGTTCCTCCTACGAGCAGTACTTC. Its protein product is CASNLLGSSYEQYF.

This clonotype was detected many times. The chain links TRBV20-1 to TRBJ2-7; 7 positions agree with TRBD1. CDR1 DFQATT and CDR2 SNEGSKA come from the germline V gene (reference sequence). The length of the CDR3 is 14 residues. Trimming removed 1 base from V and 4 bases from J; junction bases left unmatched: 7. As DNA, the CDR3 is TGCAGTGCTAGAGGACAGGGTCTAGGGTACGAGCAGTACTTC. Its protein product is CSARGQGLGYEQYF.

This clonotype was recorded a few times. V usage is TRBV13 and J usage is TRBJ2-5; TRBD2 matches at 8 bases. Unmatched junction bases numbered 9, after V lost 2 bases and J lost 1 base. Germline lookup yields CDR1 PRHDT and CDR2 FYEKMQ (reference sequence). This CDR3 has 17 residues. The chain's CDR3 is CASSLRPGSGGQETQYF. In DNA, the CDR3 is TGTGCCAGCAGCTTAAGGCCCGGGAGCGGGGGCCAAGAGACCCAGTACTTC.

The rearrangement joins TRBV6-2 or TRBV6-3 to TRBJ2-6; TRBD1 is a possible D gene (6 bases). The CDR3 sequence is 16 residues long. The germline V gene encodes CDR1 MNHEY and CDR2 SVGEGT. V lost 9 bases to trimming and J lost 2 bases, with 17 bases between them. DNA for the CDR3: TGTGCCAGTACACCCCTGGACAGCGCTGGGGCCAACGTCCTGACTTTC. Its protein is CASTPLDSAGANVLTF.

This clonotype was recorded a few times. This rearrangement joins TRBV6-1 to TRBJ1-5, with a possible D match to TRBD1 (5 bases). The ends were cut back, 6 bases at V and 5 bases at J, with 11 bases in the middle. The CDR3 extends over 13 amino acids. Germline-derived CDR1 and CDR2 are MNHNS and SASEGT. The CDR3 spells CASRQDGDQPQHF. In nucleotides, the CDR3 is TGTGCCAGCAGACAGGACGGGGATCAGCCCCAGCATTTT.

This clonotype was seen many times. The rearrangement joins TRBV15 to TRBJ2-5, with D unclear. Trimming took 5 bases from V and 0 from J, leaving 7 bases between them. In germline, CDR1 is LNHNV, CDR2 YYDKDF (reference sequence). CDR3 length equals 13 residues. This CDR3 is CATSGRDQETQYF. CDR3 nucleotides: TGTGCCACCAGCGGGCGTGACCAAGAGACCCAGTACTTC. Full variable domain (remainder filled in from reference TRBV15 and TRBJ2-5): DAMVIQNPRYQVTQFGKPVTLSCSQTLNHNVMYWYQQKSSQAPKLLFHYYDKDFNNEADTPDNFQSRRPNTSFCFLDIRSPGLGDTAMYLCATSGRDQETQYFGPGTRLLVL.

This chain joins TRBV30 and TRBJ2-7; weak D call: TRBD2 (6 bases). Trimming left V 1 base short and J 5 bases short, with 18 bases between. The V gene's germline CDR1 is GTSNPN and CDR2 SVGIG (reference sequence). The CDR3 contains 15 residues. CDR3 nucleotides: TGTGCCTGGAGTGACCACGGGAGCTCTTGGGACGAGCAGTACTTC. Its translation: CAWSDHGSSWDEQYF. Looking up the rest from reference TRBV30 and TRBJ2-7 gives the full variable domain: SQTIHQWPATLVQPVGSPLSLECTVEGTSNPNLYWYRQAAGRGLQLLFYSVGIGQISSEVPQNLSASRPQDRQFILSSKKLLLSDSGFYLCAWSDHGSSWDEQYFGPGTRLTVT.

This clonotype was detected many times. Here the CDR3 DNA reads TGTGCCAGCAATCAGCACCCTGCAAGCAATCAGCCCCAGCATTTT. Translating gives CASNQHPASNQPQHF. The V gene is TRBV2, the J gene TRBJ1-5; the D is unclear. CDR3 length: 15 residues. V was pared by 7 bases and J by 1 base, with 14 bases between. In germline, CDR1 is SNHLY, CDR2 FYNNEI.

This clonotype was observed many times. V usage is TRBV28 and J usage is TRBJ2-7, with D possibly being TRBD2 (6 bases). Per the germline V gene, CDR1 is MDHEN and CDR2 is SYDVKM. V gave up 2 bases and J gave up 2 bases, with 10 bases separating them. The length of the CDR3 is 14 residues. CDR3 region: CASSLGGKPYEQYF. CDR3 DNA sequence: TGTGCCAGCAGTTTAGGCGGGAAACCCTACGAGCAGTACTTC.

This clonotype was counted ten times or more. This chain uses TRBV29-1 with TRBJ2-5; 9 bases agree with TRBD2. CDR1 SQVTM and CDR2 ANQGSEA come from the germline V gene. Unmatched junction bases numbered 8, after V lost 8 bases and J lost 4 bases. This CDR3 region has 13 residues. The CDR3 protein is CSSGGRAAETQYF. In DNA, the CDR3 is TGCAGCTCAGGCGGGAGGGCAGCAGAGACCCAGTACTTC. The complete variable domain, with remaining parts taken from reference TRBV29-1 and TRBJ2-5, reads SAVISQKPSRDICQRGTSLTIQCQVDSQVTMMFWYRQQPGQSLTLIATANQGSEATYESGFVIDKFPISRPNLTFSTLTVSNMSPEDSSIYLCSSGGRAAETQYFGPGTRLLVL.

The rearrangement uses TRBV2 and TRBJ1-5, with a possible D match to TRBD1 (5 bases). Trimming left V 6 bases short and J 0 bases short, with 12 bases between. Germline assignment: CDR1 SNHLY and CDR2 FYNNEI. The CDR3 length is 15 residues. As DNA, the CDR3 is TGTGCCAGCAGCGACGCAGGGAGTAGCAATCAGCCCCAGCATTTT. Amino acid sequence: CASSDAGSSNQPQHF.

This clonotype was counted at least ten times. This chain joins TRBV7-9 and TRBJ1-2; tentative D call: TRBD1 (6 bases). Per germline, CDR1 SEHNR and CDR2 FQNEAQ (reference sequence). Deletions cut 5 bases from V and 5 bases from J, with 18 bases between. CDR3 length: 15 residues. The CDR3 here is CASSAGQLRGYGYTF. In DNA form, the CDR3 reads TGTGCCAGCAGCGCCGGACAGCTGAGGGGTTATGGCTACACCTTC. The full variable domain, completed using reference TRBV7-9 and TRBJ1-2, is DTGVSQNPRHKITKRGQNVTFRCDPISEHNRLYWYRQTLGQGPEFLTYFQNEAQLEKSRLLSDRFSAERPKGSFSTLEIQRTEQGDSAMYLCASSAGQLRGYGYTFGSGTRLTVV.

The CDR3: CASSLLSGGRGEQFF. The CDR3 DNA is TGTGCCAGCAGCTTATTGTCAGGGGGCCGCGGTGAGCAGTTCTTC. The chain has TRBV7-2 and TRBJ2-5; TRBD1 aligns across 8 bases. The DNA end is a closer match to TRBJ2-1, so the J assignment may be wrong. This CDR3 spans 15 amino acids. Germline CDR1 reads SGHTA; CDR2 reads FQGNSA.

This clonotype was seen a handful of times. The chain links TRBV7-6 to TRBJ2-3, with TRBD2 as a possible D gene (7 bases). The CDR3 runs to 14 residues. Germline V gives CDR1 SGHVS, CDR2 FNYEAQ. Trimming removed 8 bases at V and 6 bases at J, with 18 bases between. The CDR3 nucleotides read TGTGCCAGCGGAGGGGGGGCCGTGGAGGATACGCAGTATTTT. It codes for CASGGGAVEDTQYF.

The chain has TRBV30 and TRBJ2-7; D might be TRBD2 (5 bases). Germline V lookup: CDR1 GTSNPN, CDR2 SVGIG (reference sequence). Trimming left V 0 bases short and J 2 bases short, with 17 bases between. CDR3 length: 16 amino acids. DNA of the CDR3: TGTGCCTGGAGTGTACGTGGGTCGACTAAACCCTACGAGCAGTACTTC. Amino acids: CAWSVRGSTKPYEQYF. The entire variable domain, with the rest obtained from reference TRBV30 and TRBJ2-7, is as follows: SQTIHQWPATLVQPVGSPLSLECTVEGTSNPNLYWYRQAAGRGLQLLFYSVGIGQISSEVPQNLSASRPQDRQFILSSKKLLLSDSGFYLCAWSVRGSTKPYEQYFGPGTRLTVT.

Regarding this clonotype: As the CDR3 is not closed by the conserved phenylalanine or tryptophan, this likely results from a read error. The chain links TRBV27 to TRBJ1-1; unclear D gene. CDR1 and CDR2 (germline): MNHEY, SMNVEV (reference sequence). V was clipped by 8 bases and J by 3 bases, with 19 bases between them. The length of the CDR3 is 15 residues. The CDR3 DNA reads TGTGCCAGCTCCCCCTCCTACATCTCCTACACTGAAGCTTTCCTT. This translates into CASSPSYISYTEAFL.

This clonotype was detected many times. This rearrangement joins TRBV28 to TRBJ1-2; a possible D gene is TRBD1 (6 bases). V lost 1 base and J 4 bases, leaving 13 bases between the germline ends. From germline, CDR1 is MDHEN and CDR2 SYDVKM. CDR3 length: 15 amino acids. CDR3 protein: CASSLSLGGGYGYTF. The CDR3 nucleotides are TGTGCCAGCAGTTTATCGCTGGGAGGGGGCTATGGCTACACCTTC.

This clonotype was picked up a small number of times. This chain connects TRBV4-1 to TRBJ1-1; D gene ambiguous. There are 14 residues in the CDR3. Per germline, CDR1 MGHRA and CDR2 YSYEKL. V dropped 3 bases and J dropped 9 bases, with 17 bases sitting between them. The CDR3, as DNA: TGCGCCAGCAGCCAGGAATACGGGATTTATAAAGCTTTCTTT. It codes for CASSQEYGIYKAFF.

In its sample, this clonotype was seen many times. The chain uses TRBV12-3 or TRBV12-4 and TRBJ2-7; tentative D call: TRBD2 (6 bases). The V end lost 4 bases, the J end lost 1 base, and 17 bases lay between the germline ends. This CDR3 comprises 16 residues. Written as DNA, the CDR3 is TGTGCCAGCAGTTCGTTTATTCAGCGGGCGTCCTACGAGCAGTACTTC. Encoded protein: CASSSFIQRASYEQYF.

A note on this clonotype: With a far larger clone one base away, a read error is the likely cause. The chain joins TRBV28 to TRBJ2-1; possibly TRBD1 for D (5 bases). Germline loops: CDR1 MDHEN, CDR2 SYDVKM. The CDR3 spans 17 residues. The V gene lost 4 bases and the J gene lost 10 bases, with 26 bases spanning the gap. CDR3 nucleotides: TGTGCCAGCAGTTCTTGGGGCGACGGTCGTAGCTCCTACGAGCAGTTCTTC. It translates to CASSSWGDGRSSYEQFF.

This clonotype appeared many times. The J gene is TRBJ2-7, the V gene TRBV28; maybe TRBD2 (6 bases). The CDR3 is made up of 14 amino acids. Between the trimmed V and J ends, which lost 0 bases and 2 bases, there was a span of 8 bases. Germline V gene lookup returns CDR1 MDHEN and CDR2 SYDVKM. CDR3 bases: TGTGCCAGCAGTTTATGGCGGGGAACCTACGAGCAGTACTTC. This encodes CASSLWRGTYEQYF. The whole variable domain, remainder taken from reference TRBV28 and TRBJ2-7, is DVKVTQSSRYLVKRTGEKVFLECVQDMDHENMFWYRQDPGLGLRLIYFSYDVKMKEKGDIPEGYSVSREKKERFSLILESASTNQTSMYLCASSLWRGTYEQYFGPGTRLTVT.

This clonotype was observed a handful of times. The chain has TRBV20-1 and TRBJ1-2, with 9 nucleotides matching TRBD1. V lost 0 bases to trimming and J lost 6 bases; unmatched junction nucleotides: 2. This CDR3 region has 13 residues. Germline V gene sequence: CDR1 DFQATT, CDR2 SNEGSKA (reference sequence). The CDR3 protein is CSARDRDRDGYTF. The CDR3 region has the DNA TGCAGTGCTAGAGACAGGGACAGGGATGGCTACACCTTC.